A selection of T cell receptor beta chains follows, all from one sample in a study of response to subunit inactivated influenza vaccine. TCRdb itself ran the RT-PCR reads through MiXCR, one entry per CDR3 protein. The sample lists hundreds of thousands of distinct CDR3 sequences; roughly 14% were seen once. The material was PBMCs from blood, obtained less than 13 days after vaccination. Receptors were obtained from a man aged 50-59 years who received an inactivated influenza vaccine. Each CDR3 is given with its conserved first and last residue. D genes are given only for firm matches. Size is stated for part of the rows, as once, few or many counts, or as a class when the clone is expanded.

TRBD1	TRBV4-1	few	TRBJ1-1	CASSQQGEGTEAFF	TGCGCCAGCAGCCAACAGGGGGAGGGCACTGAAGCTTTCTTT
TRBD2	TRBV12-3/TRBV12-4	few	TRBJ2-7	CASSFWGGAYEQYF	TGTGCCAGCAGTTTTTGGGGGGGGGCCTACGAGCAGTACTTC
TRBD1	TRBV5-1	many	TRBJ1-6	CASSFVITGTENSPLHF	TGCGCCAGCAGCTTCGTGATTACCGGGACAGAAAATTCACCCCTCCACTTT
TRBD1	TRBV24-1	few	TRBJ2-7	CATSDPIRTGLHEQYF	TGTGCCACCAGTGATCCAATAAGGACAGGGCTCCACGAGCAGTACTTC
TRBD2	TRBV4-2	many	TRBJ2-7	CASSQQGERGTYEQYF	TGTGCCAGCAGCCAACAAGGGGAGCGGGGGACCTACGAGCAGTACTTC
-	TRBV12-3/TRBV12-4	few	TRBJ2-1	CASSLARGTASYNEQFF	TGTGCCAGCAGTTTAGCGCGGGGGACAGCTTCCTACAATGAGCAGTTCTTC
TRBD1	TRBV24-1	many	TRBJ2-3	CATSDTTGGPVRDTQYF	TGTGCCACCAGTGATACTACAGGGGGTCCTGTGCGGGATACGCAGTATTTT
-	TRBV6-5	few	TRBJ2-1	CASSYSYEGSNEQFF	TGTGCCAGCAGTTACTCCTATGAGGGCTCCAATGAGCAGTTCTTC
-	TRBV4-3	few	TRBJ2-3	CASSHRGVHGTDTQYF	TGCGCCAGCAGCCACAGGGGGGTTCACGGCACAGATACGCAGTATTTT
TRBD2	TRBV5-4	few	TRBJ2-4	CASSLLAGGDIQYF	TGTGCCAGCAGCTTGCTAGCGGGAGGGGACATTCAGTACTTC
-	TRBV5-1	-	TRBJ2-7	CASSSGGSRRRTYEQYF	TGCGCCAGCAGCTCCGGGGGATCTCGACGTAGGACCTACGAGCAGTACTTC
-	TRBV5-6	few	TRBJ2-3	CASSQTGSTDTQYF	TGTGCCAGCAGCCAGACTGGGAGCACAGATACGCAGTATTTT
-	TRBV28	-	TRBJ2-5	CASSSLPAPQETQYF	TGTGCCAGCAGTTCACTCCCGGCCCCCCAAGAGACCCAGTACTTC
-	TRBV19	few	TRBJ2-1	CASSATSNEQFF	TGTGCCAGTAGTGCCACTAGCAATGAGCAGTTCTTC
-	TRBV7-2	once	TRBJ2-3	CASSPQGGANGADTQYF	TGTGCCAGCAGCCCGCAGGGGGGGGCGAACGGGGCAGATACGCAGTATTTT
TRBD1	TRBV7-9	few	TRBJ1-2	CASSNSGTAYGYTF	TGTGCCAGCAGCAACTCCGGGACAGCGTATGGCTACACCTTC
TRBD1	TRBV9	-	TRBJ2-3	CASGTGPTDTQYF	TGTGCCAGCGGGACAGGGCCCACAGATACGCAGTATTTT
-	TRBV28	few	TRBJ2-1	CASIQGLAGKNEQFF	TGTGCCAGCATTCAGGGGTTGGCGGGAAAGAATGAGCAGTTCTTC
-	TRBV9	few	TRBJ2-4	CASGHQGRLAKNIQYF	TGTGCCAGCGGCCATCAGGGGAGGCTAGCCAAAAACATTCAGTACTTC
-	TRBV5-5	few	TRBJ1-4	CASSLTQGREKLFF	TGTGCCAGCAGCTTGACACAGGGACGTGAAAAACTGTTTTTT